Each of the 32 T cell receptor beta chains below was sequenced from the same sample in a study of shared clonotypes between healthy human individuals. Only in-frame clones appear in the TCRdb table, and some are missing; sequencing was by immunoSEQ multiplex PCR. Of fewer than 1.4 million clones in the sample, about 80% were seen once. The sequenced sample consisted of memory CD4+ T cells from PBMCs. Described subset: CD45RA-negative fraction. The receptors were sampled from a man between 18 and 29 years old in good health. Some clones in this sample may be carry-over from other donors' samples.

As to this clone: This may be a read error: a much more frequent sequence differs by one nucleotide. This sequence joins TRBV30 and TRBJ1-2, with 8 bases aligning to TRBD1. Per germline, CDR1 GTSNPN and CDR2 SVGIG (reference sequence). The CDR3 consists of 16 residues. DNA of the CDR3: TGTGCCTGGAGTGAGGGGACAGGACTAGCTAACCATGGCTACACCTTC. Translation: CAWSEGTGLANHGYTF.

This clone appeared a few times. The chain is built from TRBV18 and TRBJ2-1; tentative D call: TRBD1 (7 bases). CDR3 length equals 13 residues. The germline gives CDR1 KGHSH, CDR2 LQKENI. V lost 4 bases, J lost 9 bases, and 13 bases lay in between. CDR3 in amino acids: CASSLGTAGEQFF. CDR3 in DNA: TGTGCCAGCTCACTTGGGACAGCGGGTGAGCAGTTCTTC.

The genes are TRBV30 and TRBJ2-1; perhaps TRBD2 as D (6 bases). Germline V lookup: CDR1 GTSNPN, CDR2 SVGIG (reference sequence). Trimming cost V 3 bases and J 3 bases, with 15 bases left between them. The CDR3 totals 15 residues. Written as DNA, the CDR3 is TGTGCCTGGAGGGGAGCGGGCAACCTCTACAATGAGCAGTTCTTC. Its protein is CAWRGAGNLYNEQFF.

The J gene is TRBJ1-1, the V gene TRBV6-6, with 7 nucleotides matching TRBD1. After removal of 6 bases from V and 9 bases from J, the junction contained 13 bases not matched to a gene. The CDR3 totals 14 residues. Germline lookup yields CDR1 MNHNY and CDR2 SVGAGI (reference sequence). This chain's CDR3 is CASSNTNRGQKAFF. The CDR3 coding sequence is TGTGCCAGCAGCAATACAAACAGGGGCCAAAAAGCTTTCTTT.

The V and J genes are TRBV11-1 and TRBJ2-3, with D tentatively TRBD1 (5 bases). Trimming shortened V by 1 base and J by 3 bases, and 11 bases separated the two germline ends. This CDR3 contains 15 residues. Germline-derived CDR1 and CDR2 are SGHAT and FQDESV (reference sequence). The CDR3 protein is CASSLEVGATDTQYF. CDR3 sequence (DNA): TGTGCCAGCAGCTTAGAGGTAGGGGCTACAGATACGCAGTATTTT.

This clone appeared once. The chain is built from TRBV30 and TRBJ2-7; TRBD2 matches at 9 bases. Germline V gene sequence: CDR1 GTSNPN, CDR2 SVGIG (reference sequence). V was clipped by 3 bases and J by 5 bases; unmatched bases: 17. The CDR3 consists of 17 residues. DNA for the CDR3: TGTGCCTGGAGGGGCCGGCTAGCGGGGAAGCGTGCCCACGAGCAGTACTTC. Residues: CAWRGRLAGKRAHEQYF.

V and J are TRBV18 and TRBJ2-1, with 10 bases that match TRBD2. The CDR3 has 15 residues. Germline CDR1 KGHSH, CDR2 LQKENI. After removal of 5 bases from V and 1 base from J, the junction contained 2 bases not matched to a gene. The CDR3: CASSSGLASYNEQFF. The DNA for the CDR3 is TGTGCCAGCTCATCGGGACTAGCGTCCTACAATGAGCAGTTCTTC.

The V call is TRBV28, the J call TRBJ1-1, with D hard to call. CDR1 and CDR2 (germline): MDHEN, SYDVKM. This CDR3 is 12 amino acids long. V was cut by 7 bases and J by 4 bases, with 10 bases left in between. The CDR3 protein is CASNTRATEAFF. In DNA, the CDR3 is TGTGCCAGCAACACCCGGGCCACTGAAGCTTTCTTT. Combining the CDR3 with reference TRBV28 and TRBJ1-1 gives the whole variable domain DVKVTQSSRYLVKRTGEKVFLECVQDMDHENMFWYRQDPGLGLRLIYFSYDVKMKEKGDIPEGYSVSREKKERFSLILESASTNQTSMYLCASNTRATEAFFGQGTRLTVV.

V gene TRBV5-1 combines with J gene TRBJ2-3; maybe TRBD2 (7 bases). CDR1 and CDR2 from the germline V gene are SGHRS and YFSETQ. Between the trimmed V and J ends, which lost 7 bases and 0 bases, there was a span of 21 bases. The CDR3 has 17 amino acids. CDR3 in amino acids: CASRTGGLSSSTDTQYF. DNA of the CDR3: TGCGCCAGCCGGACCGGGGGGCTGTCCTCTAGCACAGATACGCAGTATTTT.

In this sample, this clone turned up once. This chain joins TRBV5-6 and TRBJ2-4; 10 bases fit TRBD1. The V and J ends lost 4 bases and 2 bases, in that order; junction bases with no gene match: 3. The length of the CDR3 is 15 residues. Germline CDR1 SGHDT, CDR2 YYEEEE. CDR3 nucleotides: TGTGCCAGCAGCGTGACAGGGGGCTCCAAAAACATTCAGTACTTC. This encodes CASSVTGGSKNIQYF.

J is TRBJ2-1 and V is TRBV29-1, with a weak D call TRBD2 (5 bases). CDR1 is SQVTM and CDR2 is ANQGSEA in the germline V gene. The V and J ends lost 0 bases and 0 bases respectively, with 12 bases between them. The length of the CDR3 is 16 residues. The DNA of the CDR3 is TGCAGCGTTGAAGATCCGGTAGCGCGCTCCTACAATGAGCAGTTCTTC. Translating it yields CSVEDPVARSYNEQFF.

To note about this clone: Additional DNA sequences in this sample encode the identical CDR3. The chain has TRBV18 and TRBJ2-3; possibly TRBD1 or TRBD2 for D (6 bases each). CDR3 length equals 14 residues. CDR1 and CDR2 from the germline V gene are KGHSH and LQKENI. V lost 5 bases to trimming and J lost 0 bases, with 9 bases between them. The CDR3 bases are TGTGCCAGCTCAAGGGGGGCCAGCACAGATACGCAGTATTTT. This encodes CASSRGASTDTQYF.

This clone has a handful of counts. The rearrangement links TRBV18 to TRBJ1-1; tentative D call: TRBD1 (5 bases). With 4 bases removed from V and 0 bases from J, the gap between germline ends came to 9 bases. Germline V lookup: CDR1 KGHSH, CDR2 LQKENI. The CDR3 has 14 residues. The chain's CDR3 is CASSQGPLNTEAFF. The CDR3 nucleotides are TGTGCCAGCTCACAGGGACCCCTGAACACTGAAGCTTTCTTT.

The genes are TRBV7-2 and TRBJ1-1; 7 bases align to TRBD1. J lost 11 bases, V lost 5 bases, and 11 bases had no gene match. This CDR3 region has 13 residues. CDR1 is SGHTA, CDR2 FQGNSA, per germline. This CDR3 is CASSTGQPSAAFF. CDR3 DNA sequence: TGTGCCAGCAGCACGGGACAGCCGTCGGCGGCTTTCTTT.

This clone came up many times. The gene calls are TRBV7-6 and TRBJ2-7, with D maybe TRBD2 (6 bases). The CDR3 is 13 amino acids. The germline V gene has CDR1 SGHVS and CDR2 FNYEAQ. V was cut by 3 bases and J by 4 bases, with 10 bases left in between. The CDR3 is CASSFGGAYEQYF. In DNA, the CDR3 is TGTGCCAGCAGCTTCGGGGGAGCGTACGAGCAGTACTTC.

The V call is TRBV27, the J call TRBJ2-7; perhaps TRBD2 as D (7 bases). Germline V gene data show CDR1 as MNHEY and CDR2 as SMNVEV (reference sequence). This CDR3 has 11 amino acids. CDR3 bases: TGTGCCAGCAGCCAAGGGGGGGGCAGGCTGGTC. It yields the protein CASSQGGGRLV.

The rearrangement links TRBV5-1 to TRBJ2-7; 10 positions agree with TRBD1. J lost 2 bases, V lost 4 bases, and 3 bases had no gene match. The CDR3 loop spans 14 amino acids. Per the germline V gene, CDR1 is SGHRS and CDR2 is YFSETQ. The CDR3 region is CASSGDRGTYEQYF. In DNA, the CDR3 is TGCGCCAGCAGCGGGGACAGGGGCACCTACGAGCAGTACTTC.

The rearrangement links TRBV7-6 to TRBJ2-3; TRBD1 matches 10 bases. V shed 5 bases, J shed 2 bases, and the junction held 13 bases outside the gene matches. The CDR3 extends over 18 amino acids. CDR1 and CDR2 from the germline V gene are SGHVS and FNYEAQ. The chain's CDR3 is CASSGTGTGVRDTDTQYF. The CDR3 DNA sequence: TGTGCCAGCAGCGGTACTGGGACAGGGGTTAGAGACACAGATACGCAGTATTTT.

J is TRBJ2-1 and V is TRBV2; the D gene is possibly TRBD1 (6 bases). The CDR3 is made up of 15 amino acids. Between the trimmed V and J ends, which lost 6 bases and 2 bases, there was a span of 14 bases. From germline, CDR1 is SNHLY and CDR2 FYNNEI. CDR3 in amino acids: CASRRTGQTYNEQFF. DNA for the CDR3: TGTGCCAGCAGGAGAACGGGACAAACCTACAATGAGCAGTTCTTC.

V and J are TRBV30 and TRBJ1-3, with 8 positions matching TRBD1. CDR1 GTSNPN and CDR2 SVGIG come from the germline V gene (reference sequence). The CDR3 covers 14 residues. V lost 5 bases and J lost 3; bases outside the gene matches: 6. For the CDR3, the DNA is TGTGCCTGGGACAGGGGATTACGTGGAAACACCATATATTTT. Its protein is CAWDRGLRGNTIYF.

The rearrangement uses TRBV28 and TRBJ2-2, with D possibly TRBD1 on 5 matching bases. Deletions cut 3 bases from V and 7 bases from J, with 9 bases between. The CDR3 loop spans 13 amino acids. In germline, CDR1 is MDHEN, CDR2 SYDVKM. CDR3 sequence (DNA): TGTGCCAGCAGTTTCCAGGGTGTCGGGGAGCTGTTTTTT. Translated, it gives CASSFQGVGELFF.

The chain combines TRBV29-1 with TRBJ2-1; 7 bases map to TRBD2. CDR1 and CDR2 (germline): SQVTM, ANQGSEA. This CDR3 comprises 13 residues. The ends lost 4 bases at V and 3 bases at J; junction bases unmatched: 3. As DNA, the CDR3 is TGCAGCGTTGCTAGCGGAGGCTACAATGAGCAGTTCTTC. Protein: CSVASGGYNEQFF.

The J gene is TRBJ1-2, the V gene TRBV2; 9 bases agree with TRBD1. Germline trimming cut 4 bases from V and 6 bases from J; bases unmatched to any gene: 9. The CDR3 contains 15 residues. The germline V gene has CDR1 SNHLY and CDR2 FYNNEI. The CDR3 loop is CASSVSQGALNGYTF. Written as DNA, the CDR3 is TGTGCCAGCAGTGTGTCACAGGGGGCGCTTAATGGCTACACCTTC.

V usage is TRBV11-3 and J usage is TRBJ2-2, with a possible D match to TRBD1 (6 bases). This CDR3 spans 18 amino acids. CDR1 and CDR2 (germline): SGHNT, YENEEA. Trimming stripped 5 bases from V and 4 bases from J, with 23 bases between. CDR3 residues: CASSTNEGDALSTGELFF. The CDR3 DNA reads TGTGCCAGCAGCACGAACGAGGGGGATGCTCTCAGCACCGGGGAGCTGTTTTTT.

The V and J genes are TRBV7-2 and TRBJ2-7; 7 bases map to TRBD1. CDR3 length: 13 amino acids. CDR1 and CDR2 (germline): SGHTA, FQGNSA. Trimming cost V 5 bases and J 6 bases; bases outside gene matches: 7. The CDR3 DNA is TGTGCCAGCAGCCCTAGACAGGGTCTCGAGCAGTACTTC. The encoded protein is CASSPRQGLEQYF.

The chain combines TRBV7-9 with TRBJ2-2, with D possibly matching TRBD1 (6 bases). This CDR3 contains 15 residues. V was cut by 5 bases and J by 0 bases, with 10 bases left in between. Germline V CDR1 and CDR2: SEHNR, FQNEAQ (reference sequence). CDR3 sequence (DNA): TGTGCCAGCAGCCCGGGACACTCGAACACCGGGGAGCTGTTTTTT. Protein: CASSPGHSNTGELFF. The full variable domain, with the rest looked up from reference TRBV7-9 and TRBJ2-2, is DTGVSQNPRHKITKRGQNVTFRCDPISEHNRLYWYRQTLGQGPEFLTYFQNEAQLEKSRLLSDRFSAERPKGSFSTLEIQRTEQGDSAMYLCASSPGHSNTGELFFGEGSRLTVL.

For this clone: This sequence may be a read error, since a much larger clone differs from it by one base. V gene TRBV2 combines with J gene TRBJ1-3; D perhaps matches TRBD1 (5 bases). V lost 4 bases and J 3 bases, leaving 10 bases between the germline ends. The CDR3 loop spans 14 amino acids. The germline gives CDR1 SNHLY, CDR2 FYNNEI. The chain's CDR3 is CASSVGGGGNTIYF. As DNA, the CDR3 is TGTGCCAGCAGTGTGGGCGGGGGTGGAAACACCATATATTTT.

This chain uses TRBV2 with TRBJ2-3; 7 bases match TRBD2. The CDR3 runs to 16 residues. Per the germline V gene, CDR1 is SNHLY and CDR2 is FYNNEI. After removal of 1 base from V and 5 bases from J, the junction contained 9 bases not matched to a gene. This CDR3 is CASSEGGRGSGDTQYF. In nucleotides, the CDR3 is TGTGCCAGCAGTGAAGGGGGGAGGGGTTCAGGAGATACGCAGTATTTT.

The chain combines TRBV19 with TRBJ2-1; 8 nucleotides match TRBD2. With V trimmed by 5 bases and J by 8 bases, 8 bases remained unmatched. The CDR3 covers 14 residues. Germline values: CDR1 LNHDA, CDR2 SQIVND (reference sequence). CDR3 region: CASSPRLASYEQFF. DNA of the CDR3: TGTGCCAGTAGTCCAAGACTAGCGAGTTATGAGCAGTTCTTC.

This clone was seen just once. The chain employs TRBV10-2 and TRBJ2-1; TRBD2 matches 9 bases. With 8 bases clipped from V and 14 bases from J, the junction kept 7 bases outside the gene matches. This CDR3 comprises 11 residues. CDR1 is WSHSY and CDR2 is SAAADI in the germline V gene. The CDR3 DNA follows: TGCGCCAGCTATCTAGCGGGGTGGAAGTTCTTC. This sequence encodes CASYLAGWKFF.

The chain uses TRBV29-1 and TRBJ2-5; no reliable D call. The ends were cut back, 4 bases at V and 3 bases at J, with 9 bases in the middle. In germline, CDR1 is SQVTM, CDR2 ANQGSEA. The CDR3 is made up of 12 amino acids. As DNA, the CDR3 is TGCAGCGTTGTCCCAAAAGAAGAGACCCAGTACTTC. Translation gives CSVVPKEETQYF.

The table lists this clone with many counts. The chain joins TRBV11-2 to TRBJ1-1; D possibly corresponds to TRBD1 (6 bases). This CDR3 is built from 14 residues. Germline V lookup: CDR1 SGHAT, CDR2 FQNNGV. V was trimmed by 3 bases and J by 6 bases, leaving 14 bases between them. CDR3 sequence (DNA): TGTGCCAGCAGCTTGGGGGGGCAATTCCCTGAAGCTTTCTTT. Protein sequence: CASSLGGQFPEAFF.